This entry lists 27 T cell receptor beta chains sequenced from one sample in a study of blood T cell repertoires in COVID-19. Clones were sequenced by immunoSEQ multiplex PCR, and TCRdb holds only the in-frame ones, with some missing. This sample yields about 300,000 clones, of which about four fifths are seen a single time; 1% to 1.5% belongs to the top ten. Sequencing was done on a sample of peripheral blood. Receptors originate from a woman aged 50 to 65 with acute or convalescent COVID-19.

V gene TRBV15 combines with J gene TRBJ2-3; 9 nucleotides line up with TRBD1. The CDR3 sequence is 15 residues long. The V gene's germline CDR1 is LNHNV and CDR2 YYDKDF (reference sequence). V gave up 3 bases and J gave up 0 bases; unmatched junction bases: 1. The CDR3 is CATSSGTGSTDTQYF. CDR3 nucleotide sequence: TGTGCCACCAGCAGTGGGACAGGGAGCACAGATACGCAGTATTTT.

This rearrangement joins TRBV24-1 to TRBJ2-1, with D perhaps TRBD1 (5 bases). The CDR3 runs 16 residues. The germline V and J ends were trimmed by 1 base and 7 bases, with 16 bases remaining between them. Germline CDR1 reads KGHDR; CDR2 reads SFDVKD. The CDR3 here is CATSDFAGKDRNEQFF. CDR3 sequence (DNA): TGTGCCACCAGTGATTTTGCAGGGAAGGACCGGAATGAGCAGTTCTTC.

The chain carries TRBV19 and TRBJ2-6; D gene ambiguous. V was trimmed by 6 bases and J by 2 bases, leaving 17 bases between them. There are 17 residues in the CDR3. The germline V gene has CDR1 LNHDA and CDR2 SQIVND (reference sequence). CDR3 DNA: TGTGCCAGTAGAAAAAACACGTTGGTTGCTGGGGCCAACGTCCTGACTTTC. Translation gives CASRKNTLVAGANVLTF.

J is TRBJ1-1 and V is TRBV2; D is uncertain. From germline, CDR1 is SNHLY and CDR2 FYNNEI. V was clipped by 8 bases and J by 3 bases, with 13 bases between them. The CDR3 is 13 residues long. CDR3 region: CASPTGRDTEAFF. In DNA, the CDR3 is TGTGCCAGCCCGACGGGGAGGGACACTGAAGCTTTCTTT.

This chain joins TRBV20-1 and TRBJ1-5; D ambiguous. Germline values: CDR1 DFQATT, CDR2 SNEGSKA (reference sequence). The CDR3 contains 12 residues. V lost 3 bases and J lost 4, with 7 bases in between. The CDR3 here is CSASGQNQPQHF. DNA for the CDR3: TGCAGTGCTAGTGGGCAGAATCAGCCCCAGCATTTT.

The CDR3: CASSHQTGYGNEQFF. The CDR3 coding sequence is TGTGCCAGCAGTCACCAGACAGGGTACGGTAATGAGCAGTTCTTC. V is TRBV27 and J is TRBJ2-1; TRBD1 matches 7 bases. V lost 5 bases, J lost 7 bases, and 11 bases stayed unmatched. Germline V gene data show CDR1 as MNHEY and CDR2 as SMNVEV (reference sequence). The CDR3 length is 15 residues.

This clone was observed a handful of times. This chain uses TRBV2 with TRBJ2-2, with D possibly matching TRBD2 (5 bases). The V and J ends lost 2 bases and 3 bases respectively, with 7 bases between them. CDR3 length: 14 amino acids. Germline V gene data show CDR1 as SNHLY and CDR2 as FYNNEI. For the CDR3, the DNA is TGTGCCAGCAGTGAAATGGAGGACACCGGGGAGCTGTTTTTT. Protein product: CASSEMEDTGELFF. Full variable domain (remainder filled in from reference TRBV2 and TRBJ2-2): EPEVTQTPSHQVTQMGQEVILRCVPISNHLYFYWYRQILGQKVEFLVSFYNNEISEKSEIFDDQFSVERPDGSNFTLKIRSTKLEDSAMYFCASSEMEDTGELFFGEGSRLTVL.

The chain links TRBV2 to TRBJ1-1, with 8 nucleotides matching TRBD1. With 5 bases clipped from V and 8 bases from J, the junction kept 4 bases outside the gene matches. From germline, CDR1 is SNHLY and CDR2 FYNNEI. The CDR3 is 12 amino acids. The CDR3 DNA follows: TGTGCCAGCAGTATTCGACAGGGGGAAGCTTTCTTT. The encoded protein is CASSIRQGEAFF.

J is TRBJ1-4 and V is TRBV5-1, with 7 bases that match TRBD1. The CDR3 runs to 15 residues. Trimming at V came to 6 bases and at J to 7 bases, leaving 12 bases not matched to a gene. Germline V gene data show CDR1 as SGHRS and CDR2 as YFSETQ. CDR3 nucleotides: TGCGCCAGCAAACGAGAGGTCACAGGGGCTGAAAAACTGTTTTTT. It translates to CASKREVTGAEKLFF.

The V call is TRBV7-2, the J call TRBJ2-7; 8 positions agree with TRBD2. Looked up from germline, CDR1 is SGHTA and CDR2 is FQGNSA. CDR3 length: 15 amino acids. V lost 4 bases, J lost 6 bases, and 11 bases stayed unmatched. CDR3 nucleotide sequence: TGTGCCAGCAGCTCATCCGGGACTAGAGCTTCCGAGCAGTACTTC. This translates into CASSSSGTRASEQYF.

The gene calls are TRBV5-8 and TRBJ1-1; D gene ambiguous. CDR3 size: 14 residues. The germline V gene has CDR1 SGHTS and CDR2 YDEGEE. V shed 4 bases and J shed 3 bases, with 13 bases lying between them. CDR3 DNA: TGTGCCAGCAGCCCCGCCCCGGGGTACACTGAAGCTTTCTTT. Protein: CASSPAPGYTEAFF.

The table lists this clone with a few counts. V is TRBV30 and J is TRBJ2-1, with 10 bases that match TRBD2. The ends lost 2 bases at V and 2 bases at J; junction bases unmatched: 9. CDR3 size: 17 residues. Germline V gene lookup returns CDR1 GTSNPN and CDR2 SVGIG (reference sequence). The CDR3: CAWSRPSGSSPYNEQFF. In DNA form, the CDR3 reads TGTGCCTGGAGTCGGCCTAGCGGGAGTAGTCCCTACAATGAGCAGTTCTTC.

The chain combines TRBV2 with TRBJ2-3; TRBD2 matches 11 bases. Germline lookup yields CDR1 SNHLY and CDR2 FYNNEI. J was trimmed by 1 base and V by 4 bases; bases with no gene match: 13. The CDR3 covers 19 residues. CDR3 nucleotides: TGTGCCAGCAGTGGACTAGCGGGGAGCCCCCTCCCTCGCACAGATACGCAGTATTTT. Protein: CASSGLAGSPLPRTDTQYF.

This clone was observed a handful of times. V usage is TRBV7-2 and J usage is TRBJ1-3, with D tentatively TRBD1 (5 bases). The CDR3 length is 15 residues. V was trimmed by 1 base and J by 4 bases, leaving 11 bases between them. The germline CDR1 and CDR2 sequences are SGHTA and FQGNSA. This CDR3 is CASSLEQGAGNTIYF. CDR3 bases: TGTGCCAGCAGCTTAGAGCAGGGTGCCGGAAACACCATATATTTT.

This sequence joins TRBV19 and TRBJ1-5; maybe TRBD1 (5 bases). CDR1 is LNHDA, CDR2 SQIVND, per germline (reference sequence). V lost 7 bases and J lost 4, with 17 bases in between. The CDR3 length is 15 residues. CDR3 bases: TGTGCCAGTATCCGTGGGGGGGGGATAAATCAGCCCCAGCATTTT. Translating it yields CASIRGGGINQPQHF.

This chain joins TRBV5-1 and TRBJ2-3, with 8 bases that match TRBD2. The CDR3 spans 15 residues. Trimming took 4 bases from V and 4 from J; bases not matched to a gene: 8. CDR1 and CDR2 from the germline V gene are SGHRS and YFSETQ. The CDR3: CASSRTGLDADTQYF. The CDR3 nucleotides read TGCGCCAGCAGCCGCACGGGACTAGACGCAGATACGCAGTATTTT. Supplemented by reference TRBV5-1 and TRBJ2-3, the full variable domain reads KAGVTQTPRYLIKTRGQQVTLSCSPISGHRSVSWYQQTPGQGLQFLFEYFSETQRNKGNFPGRFSGRQFSNSRSEMNVSTLELGDSALYLCASSRTGLDADTQYFGPGTRLTVL.

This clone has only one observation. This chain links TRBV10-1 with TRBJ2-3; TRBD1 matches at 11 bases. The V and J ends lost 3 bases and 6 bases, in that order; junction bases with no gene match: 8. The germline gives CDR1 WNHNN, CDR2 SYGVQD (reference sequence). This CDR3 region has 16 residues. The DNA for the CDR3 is TGCGCCAGCAGTGACTCCGGGACAGGGGGACGGGATACGCAGTATTTT. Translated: CASSDSGTGGRDTQYF.

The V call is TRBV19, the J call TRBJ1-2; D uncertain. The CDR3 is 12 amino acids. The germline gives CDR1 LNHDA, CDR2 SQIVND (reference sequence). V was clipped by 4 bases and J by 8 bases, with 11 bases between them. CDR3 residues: CASSTSGPGYTF. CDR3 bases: TGTGCCAGTAGTACGTCCGGTCCAGGCTACACCTTC.

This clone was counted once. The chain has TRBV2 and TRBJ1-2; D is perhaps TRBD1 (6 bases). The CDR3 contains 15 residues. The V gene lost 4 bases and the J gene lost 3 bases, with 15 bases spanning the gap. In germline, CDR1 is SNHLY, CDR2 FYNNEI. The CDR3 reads CASSVGEGVDYGYTF. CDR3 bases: TGTGCCAGCAGTGTCGGGGAGGGGGTGGACTATGGCTACACCTTC.

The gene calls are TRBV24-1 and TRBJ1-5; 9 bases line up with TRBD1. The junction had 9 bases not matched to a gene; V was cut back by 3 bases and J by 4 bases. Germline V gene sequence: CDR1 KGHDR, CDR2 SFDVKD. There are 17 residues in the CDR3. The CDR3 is CATSDPGTGITNQPQHF. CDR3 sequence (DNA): TGTGCCACCAGTGATCCCGGGACAGGGATTACGAATCAGCCCCAGCATTTT.

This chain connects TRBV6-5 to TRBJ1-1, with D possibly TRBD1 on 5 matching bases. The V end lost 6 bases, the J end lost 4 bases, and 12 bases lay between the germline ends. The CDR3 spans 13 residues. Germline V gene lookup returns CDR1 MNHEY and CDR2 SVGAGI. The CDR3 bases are TGTGCCAGCAGCCAGGGTCTTCTCACTGAAGCTTTCTTT. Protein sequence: CASSQGLLTEAFF.

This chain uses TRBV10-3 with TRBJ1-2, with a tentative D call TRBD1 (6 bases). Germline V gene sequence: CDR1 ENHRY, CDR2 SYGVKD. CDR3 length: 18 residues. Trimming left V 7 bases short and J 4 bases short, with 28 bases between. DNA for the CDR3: TGTGCCATCACCCAAAGGGGGGGGGAATCAATGGCTTCCTATGGCTACACCTTC. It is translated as CAITQRGGESMASYGYTF.

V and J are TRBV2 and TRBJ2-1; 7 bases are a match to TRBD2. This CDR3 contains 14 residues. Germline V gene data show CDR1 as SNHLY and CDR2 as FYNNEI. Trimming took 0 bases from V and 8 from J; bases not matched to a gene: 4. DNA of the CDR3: TGTGCCAGCAGTGAAGCGGGAGGGCCCGATGAGCAGTTCTTC. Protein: CASSEAGGPDEQFF.

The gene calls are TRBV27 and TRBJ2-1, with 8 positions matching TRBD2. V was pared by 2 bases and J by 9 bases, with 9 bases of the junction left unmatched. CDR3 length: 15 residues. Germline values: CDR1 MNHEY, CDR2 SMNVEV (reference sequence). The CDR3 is CASSLDRNLAGEQFF. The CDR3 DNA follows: TGTGCCAGCAGTTTAGACAGAAACCTAGCGGGTGAGCAGTTCTTC.

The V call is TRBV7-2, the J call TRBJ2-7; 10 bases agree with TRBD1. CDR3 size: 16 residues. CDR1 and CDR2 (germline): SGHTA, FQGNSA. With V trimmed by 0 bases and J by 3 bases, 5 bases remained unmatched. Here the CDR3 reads CASSLAMTGGIYEQYF. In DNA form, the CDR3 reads TGTGCCAGCAGCTTAGCTATGACAGGGGGCATCTACGAGCAGTACTTC.

Here the CDR3 DNA reads TGTGCCTGGAGTACCGGGACTCACAATGAGCAGTTCTTC. Translation: CAWSTGTHNEQFF. The chain carries TRBV30 and TRBJ2-1; TRBD2 is a possible D gene (6 bases). Germline values: CDR1 GTSNPN, CDR2 SVGIG (reference sequence). Between the trimmed V and J ends, which lost 2 bases and 5 bases, there was a span of 10 bases. This CDR3 is built from 13 residues.

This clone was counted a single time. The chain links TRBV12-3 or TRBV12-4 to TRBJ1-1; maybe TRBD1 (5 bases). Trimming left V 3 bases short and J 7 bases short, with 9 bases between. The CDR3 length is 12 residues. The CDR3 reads CASSFLQGEAFF. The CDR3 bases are TGTGCCAGCAGTTTTCTGCAGGGTGAAGCTTTCTTT.